This T cell receptor (beta chain) was captured in a study of beta chain features in type 1 diabetes (dated by TCRdb to between 2018 and 2020). Describing the broader study: Patients and healthy donors did not differ in mean age, gender distribution, total cell number or subset yield. Across all samples, about 110 million sorted cells were examined, and cell number per subset correlated strongly with RNA yield. In the study, TCRB repertoires of sorted circulating CD4+ T cell subsets from recently diagnosed type 1 diabetes patients were compared with those of matched healthy donors. Whereas all 28 donors provided naive and central memory subsets, regulatory and stem cell-like memory subsets were isolated from just 8 patients and about 8 healthy donors.

Sequences GTSNPN (CDR1) and SVGIG (CDR2) are obtained from the germline V gene (reference sequence). V is reduced by 0 bases and J by 0 bases, leaving a spacing of 12 bases between them. The CDR3 covers 15 residues, taking in both the cysteine and the phenylalanine. Only the CDR3 portion is preserved as DNA: 45 bases, with reading frame beginning at the first base. Results and caveats for the whole study, not just this receptor: Sequencing cDNA rather than genomic DNA could over-represent highly expressing activated cells, although activation and CD3 levels did not differ between groups. PCR might favor shorter templates, but patient and control samples were amplified and corrected together, so any skew would affect both groups equally. Naive, central memory and regulatory TCRB repertoires appeared to be more alike among patients than among healthy donors. Because small numbers of individuals were included in the HLA sub-analyses, any influence of HLA type on TCRB rearrangement was left unresolved. Type 1 diabetes patients showed a moderate but significant shortening of TCRB CDR3 length in all four CD4+ subsets. At VDJ recombination sites, type 1 diabetes patients had fewer insertions and more deleted nucleotides, which implies abnormalities in thymic rearrangement.

This clone was picked up a small number of times. What antigen it recognizes has not been identified. No clone much larger than this one lies a single base away; base qualities are absent. The entire amount of isolated RNA was reverse transcribed using the High Capacity cDNA Reverse Transcription Kit, so the sequenced TCRB transcripts were expressed ones. Deep immunoSEQ sequencing was performed on naive, central memory and regulatory T cell samples, with an average of roughly 3.5 million total reads per sample. Sorted cells were lysed in RLT buffer, and RNA was extracted using DNase-treated RNeasy Micro or Mini kits according to cell number. To prevent cross-contamination, each cell subset was processed individually, whereas patient and healthy donor samples were processed jointly. Using the immunoSEQ multiplex PCR, TCRB sequences were amplified from cDNA into 87-bp fragments spanning the CDR3 region. Amplicons were sequenced on the Illumina HiSeq platform. For the original study's pipeline: PCR bias was computationally corrected using synthetic template baselines, reads within Hamming distance 2 were collapsed, and singletons that could not be merged were discarded. Reads were aligned against IMGT to assign V, D and J genes, CDR3 length and insertions or deletions at six rearrangement sites. Within each subset, clonotype counts were normalized to sorted cell number, and only after that were true diversity and Gini coefficients computed with the tcR R package. Repertoire sharing was quantified using the overlap coefficient calculated on TCRB nucleotide sequences. Out-of-frame TCRB sequences from naive cells were analyzed to stand in for the pre-selection repertoire. Sourced from immuneACCESS, this table was stored by TCRdb with only in-frame sequences that have V and J called. A share of the clones is absent; for the studies checked, an unresolved V gene accounts for under half, and the remainder has no known explanation. The DNA gave D and trimming, while V, J and clone size come from that table. Recorded for this sample are 400,000 to 600,000 clones; about 30% of them occurred a single time. Of the sample, around 0.065% falls within the top ten clones.

Each donor gave one peripheral blood draw, approximately 120 mL on average, collected into heparinised tubes. A BD FACSAria II and a panel including CD45RO, CCR7, CD25, CD127, CD95 and CD27 were used to sort naive, central memory, regulatory and stem cell-like memory CD4+ T cells. Purity was above 98% for every sorted population. PBMCs were separated immediately by Lymphoprep density gradient centrifugation and were stained directly, without being cultured. To minimize batch effects, samples were stained and sorted in pairs, one healthy donor with one patient per experiment. The chain is encoded by TRBV30 joined to TRBJ2-7; tentative D gene TRBD1, with 6 bases matching. The clonotype was recovered from a young man in good health. Sequenced: naive CD4+ T cells from blood. The cell subset or site label, read with the paper, signifies: true naive CD4+ T cells. The CDR3 corresponds to CAWSVPQGSSYEQYF. Read as DNA, the sequence is TGTGCCTGGAGTGTACCGCAGGGGAGCTCCTACGAGCAGTACTTC.